The source of this T cell receptor (beta chain) is a study of shared clonotypes between healthy human individuals. Whole-study results and caveats: Estimated richness values were generally larger in naive subsets than in memory subsets. Generation probabilities were higher for clonotypes shared across all four sorted-subset donors than for unshared ones.

Repertoires were generated with immunoSEQ multiplex PCR, while TCRdb's copy carries only in-frame clones and drops some. The table records some 2.1 million clones, just over 90% of them present only once. Positively selected for CCR7, the CD45RO-negative cells used as naive CD8 cells excluded terminally differentiated effector memory CD45RA+ cells. The CDR3 runs to 16 residues. Trimming took 5 bases from V and 6 from J; bases not matched to a gene: 15. Germline CDR1 is SQVTM and CDR2 is ANQGSEA. Comments on this clone: Its antigen is not identified.

The V and J genes are TRBV29-1 and TRBJ2-7; 11 bases agree with TRBD1. The source is a man aged 18 to 35 in good health. Some clones in this sample may be carry-over from other donors' samples. The sample consisted of naive CD8+ T cells from PBMCs. The chain's CDR3 is CSVKTGTGTGGFEQYF. The CDR3 bases are TGCAGCGTTAAAACAGGTACCGGGACAGGGGGATTCGAGCAGTACTTC.